This TCR beta chain was obtained from a study of cytomegalovirus exposure and HLA in healthy donors. Unmatched junction bases numbered 8, after V lost 6 bases and J lost 3 bases. Germline CDR1 and CDR2: MNHNS and SASEGT. This CDR3 is built from 16 residues. On this clone itself: Its antigen is undetermined.

Study results and caveats: Researchers reported in a later analysis that a missense DCLRE1C variant was tied to TCR beta V- and J-gene trimming.

Primers: 60 Vbeta forward and 13 Jbeta reverse. TCRdb keeps only in-frame clones here, not all; method: immunoSEQ multiplex PCR. Of roughly 140,000 clones in the sample, around three quarters are singletons; the top ten hold roughly 2%. The clonotype comes from a man aged 25 to 40 in good health and CMV-seronegative. Sequenced sample: PBMCs. The chain recombines TRBV6-1 with TRBJ2-3, with 11 bases identical to TRBD2. CDR3 coding DNA: TGTGCCAGCAGGGAAAATAGCGGGGGGGTGACAGATACGCAGTATTTT. Its translation is CASRENSGGVTDTQYF.